This note documents a single T cell receptor beta chain sequence. Those enrolled, adults aged about 18 to 89 years, came from about two dozen US areas. There are 14 residues in the CDR3. V was trimmed by 5 bases and J by 2 bases, leaving 13 bases between them. Per germline, CDR1 MDHEN and CDR2 SYDVKM. These data originate in a study of blood T cell repertoires in COVID-19. Using immunoSEQ multiplex PCR, the repertoire was profiled, and TCRdb retains in-frame clones only, with some absent. Counted here are under 200,000 clones, over 70% occurring once; the ten biggest clones make up around 10%. This sequence joins TRBV28 and TRBJ2-7; D perhaps matches TRBD2 (7 bases). The sample consisted of PBMCs or T cells enriched from blood (not recorded which). The clonotype was recovered from a man aged 45-65 years who had recovered from COVID-19. CDR3 DNA: TGTGCCAGCAGTCCCTGGGAGGGGGCCTACGAGCAGTACTTC. This translates into CASSPWEGAYEQYF.